This T cell receptor (beta chain) is drawn from a study of T cells in Graves' hyperthyroidism and ophthalmopathy (dated by TCRdb to about 2019). Study-level background: Peripheral blood was collected at initial diagnosis, before any treatment. After sampling, hyperthyroidism patients received methimazole starting at 30 mg daily, and ophthalmopathy patients received high-dose intravenous methylprednisolone. According to the paper, TCR Vbeta CDR3 sequencing was carried out on 135 peripheral blood samples, which came from 40 to 45 ophthalmopathy, approximately 72 hyperthyroidism and approximately 17 progressor patients. Prospective prediction of ophthalmopathy was tested in an independent validation cohort consisting of roughly 20 hyperthyroidism patients and around 16 patients who later progressed to ophthalmopathy. Thyroid tissue and blood T-cell repertoires from about 6 Graves' hyperthyroidism patients were also compared in the study. The 80 to 100 discovery patients were randomly divided into training and test sets at a 7:3 ratio. To identify TCR V-J signatures that set the groups apart, the researchers used a discovery cohort of roughly 100 patients, made up of around 40 with Graves' ophthalmopathy and approximately 57 with stable Graves' hyperthyroidism.

General conclusions and limits of the study: A 13 V-J signature model separated ophthalmopathy from stable hyperthyroidism, with around 88% sensitivity and roughly 82% specificity in cross-validation and 80%/75% in testing. Blood samples also contained most of the expanded thyroid clonotypes (frequency above 0.001), which suggests that blood repertoires may reflect thyroid immune responses. During validation, the model predicted progression to ophthalmopathy a median of approximately 6 months ahead of onset, with 60% to 71% sensitivity and 72% to 85% specificity. No statistical method was used to fix the sample size in advance, and group allocation was not hidden from the investigators.

Comments on this clonotype: Its antigen is not yet known. One end of the junction is discordant with germline, which a read error may explain.

Stable Graves' hyperthyroidism was defined as the absence of progression to ophthalmopathy over 18 months of follow-up. Hyperthyroidism patients were newly diagnosed, with disease duration under 2 months, and aged 18 to 65 years. Any patient with an uncontrolled infection, another autoimmune disease, pregnancy or lactation was excluded. Diagnoses were established on the basis of clinical symptoms, serum thyroxine and TRAb, thyroid ultrasound, and orbital computed tomography. PBMCs were isolated from approximately 10 ml of fresh peripheral blood by Ficoll-Paque density gradient centrifugation. Trizol reagent was used to extract total RNA, and RNA quality was then checked on an Agilent 2100 Bioanalyzer. CDR1 is given as SGHRS and CDR2 as YFSETQ, both from the germline V gene. Inclusive of the bounding cysteine and phenylalanine, the CDR3 is 14 residues long. Solely the CDR3 DNA is kept, with 42 bases framed from the first base.

The TCR beta CDR3 regions were amplified from RNA transcripts. A first-round RT-PCR of the TCR CDR3 used the HTBI primer set with the Qiagen OneStep RT-PCR kit. Libraries were constructed in a second round of multiplex PCR, after which size selection and purification were carried out. Paired-end sequencing of the libraries was performed with 100 bp reads on an Illumina HiSeq2000. In the paper's pipeline: SOAPnuke was used to process the raw data, with reads discarded if the reads contained adapters or uncalled bases, had a mean Phred below 15, or lacked an exact constant-primer or identifier match. High-quality paired reads were merged using COPE v1.2.5, and each unique nucleotide sequence was defined as a clonotype. MiTCR v1.1 was used to align the clonotypes against IMGT TRBV, TRBD and TRBJ reference segments. The analysis included only V-J combinations with a frequency above 0.0001, which together covered 99% to 99.2% of the repertoires. The TCS score was defined as the ratio of F50 (clonal expansion) to E x V (chaos), calculated using BLOSUM62-based TCRdist between CDR3 peptides within each V-J. Welch's t-statistics and random forest reduced 500 to 550 V-J features to around 14, which were used in a naive Bayes classifier (R e1071). The public reads were quality trimmed at Q25 with fastp and then assembled into clones with MiXCR by TCRdb, keeping productive beta chains. Each entry is one CDR3 protein sequence, shown with its most common DNA and genes. These V and J calls are TCRdb output, not the study's own analysis. The sample profile shows 370,000 or so distinct CDR3 sequences; 20% to 25% of them were found once. Of the sample, roughly 70% falls within the top ten clones.

This chain is built from TRBV5-1 and TRBJ2-1, and perhaps TRBD2 as D gene, on 6 matching bases. Source material: blood. The sequence was obtained from a man between 45 and 60 years old with Graves' hyperthyroidism. The CDR3 is CVSSFNGRVYEQFF. The DNA is as follows: TGCGTCAGCAGCTTCAACGGGAGAGTCTATGAGCAGTTCTTC.